Following are 12 T cell receptor beta chains from one sample sequenced in a study of regulatory and conventional T cells in RAG deficiency. Genomic DNA came from blood conventional CD4+ T cells gated CD25-low CD127-high. Sequencing used immunoSEQ multiplex PCR; TCRdb keeps in-frame clones, though not all of them. Of 24,000 or so clones listed, about 92% were seen once; the top ten hold roughly 0.73%. The sample was also linked to a second study, of regulatory T cells. This second study says: Primers: 52 TRBV forward and 13 TRBJ reverse.

The material sequenced was CD4+ T cells sorted from blood. All receptors derive from a human donor in good health.

V is TRBV18 and J is TRBJ1-1, with D unclear. Germline V gives CDR1 KGHSH, CDR2 LQKENI. This CDR3 comprises 15 residues. Trimming shortened V by 4 bases and J by 1 base, and 13 bases separated the two germline ends. CDR3 DNA: TGTGCCAGCTCACTTCATGATGGTTCGAACACTGAAGCTTTCTTT. Translation gives CASSLHDGSNTEAFF.

This chain uses TRBV5-4 with TRBJ2-3; TRBD2 aligns across 7 bases. Germline assignment: CDR1 SGHNT and CDR2 YYREEE (reference sequence). V lost 0 bases and J lost 6; bases outside the gene matches: 4. The CDR3 spans 14 residues. The CDR3 nucleotides read TGTGCCAGCAGCTTGGTGAGCGGGGCGGATACGCAGTATTTT. This sequence encodes CASSLVSGADTQYF. The entire variable domain, with the rest obtained from reference TRBV5-4 and TRBJ2-3, is as follows: ETGVTQSPTHLIKTRGQQVTLRCSSQSGHNTVSWYQQALGQGPQFIFQYYREEENGRGNFPPRFSGLQFPNYSSELNVNALELDDSALYLCASSLVSGADTQYFGPGTRLTVL.

V usage is TRBV10-3 and J usage is TRBJ2-2; the D gene could be TRBD1 or TRBD2 (5 bases each). The CDR3 totals 14 residues. The V gene lost 8 bases and the J gene lost 6 bases, with 16 bases spanning the gap. Germline V lookup: CDR1 ENHRY, CDR2 SYGVKD. CDR3 nucleotide sequence: TGTGCCATCTGGCCGGGACCCTTGGCCGGGGAGCTGTTTTTT. This gives the protein CAIWPGPLAGELFF.

The chain carries TRBV28 and TRBJ1-3; TRBD1 matches 8 bases. Germline CDR1 is MDHEN and CDR2 is SYDVKM. The J segment lost 4 bases and the V segment lost 3 bases, leaving 8 bases of the junction unmatched. The CDR3 has 16 residues. DNA of the CDR3: TGTGCCAGCAGTTTGTCGGGGGACAGGATCGGAAACACCATATATTTT. Translated: CASSLSGDRIGNTIYF.

This chain uses TRBV11-2 with TRBJ2-7; D is uncertain. This CDR3 has 13 amino acids. Germline V gene lookup returns CDR1 SGHAT and CDR2 FQNNGV. V lost 0 bases, J lost 6 bases, and 9 bases lay in between. The CDR3 DNA follows: TGTGCCAGCAGCTTAGAGAGCAAGGGCGAGCAGTACTTC. It yields the protein CASSLESKGEQYF.

This chain links TRBV6-5 with TRBJ2-6; D is uncertain. This CDR3 spans 14 amino acids. The V end lost 6 bases, the J end lost 4 bases, and 10 bases lay between the germline ends. Looked up from germline, CDR1 is MNHEY and CDR2 is SVGAGI. In DNA, the CDR3 is TGTGCCAGCAGGAAAAGGGTCGGGGCCAACGTCCTGACTTTC. It yields the protein CASRKRVGANVLTF.

The gene calls are TRBV27 and TRBJ2-3, with 10 bases aligning to TRBD2. This CDR3 comprises 17 residues. CDR1 is MNHEY, CDR2 SMNVEV, per germline (reference sequence). V gave up 7 bases and J gave up 0 bases; unmatched junction bases: 10. DNA for the CDR3: TGTGCCAGCACCCCCCGGGCTAGCGGGAGAAGCACAGATACGCAGTATTTT. Residues: CASTPRASGRSTDTQYF.

V is TRBV10-3 and J is TRBJ2-5; TRBD2 aligns across 9 bases. V was clipped by 10 bases and J by 5 bases; unmatched bases: 14. The CDR3 loop spans 15 amino acids. Germline V gene sequence: CDR1 ENHRY, CDR2 SYGVKD. The CDR3 spells CATGSTSGEGETQYF. The DNA of the CDR3 is TGTGCCACCGGCTCGACTAGCGGAGAAGGGGAGACCCAGTACTTC.

The J gene is TRBJ2-2, the V gene TRBV4-2; D perhaps matches TRBD2 (6 bases). V was pared by 5 bases and J by 4 bases, with 14 bases between. The CDR3 spans 15 residues. Germline CDR1 reads LGHNA; CDR2 reads YNFKEQ. CDR3 amino acids: CASSGTQAGTGELFF. In nucleotides, the CDR3 is TGTGCCAGCAGCGGGACCCAAGCGGGCACCGGGGAGCTGTTTTTT.

J is TRBJ2-5 and V is TRBV5-1; 8 nucleotides agree with TRBD1. CDR3 length equals 15 residues. With V trimmed by 6 bases and J by 2 bases, 9 bases remained unmatched. Germline loops: CDR1 SGHRS, CDR2 YFSETQ. This CDR3 reads CASTSLTGVQETQYF. The CDR3 DNA reads TGCGCCAGCACCTCGTTGACAGGGGTTCAAGAGACCCAGTACTTC.

The chain couples TRBV18 to TRBJ1-1; D may be TRBD1 (5 bases). Between the trimmed V and J ends, which lost 2 bases and 2 bases, there was a span of 12 bases. From germline, CDR1 is KGHSH and CDR2 LQKENI. This CDR3 has 15 residues. The CDR3 loop is CASSPGGDRNTEAFF. Written as DNA, the CDR3 is TGTGCCAGCTCACCAGGAGGGGACCGCAACACTGAAGCTTTCTTT.

V gene TRBV6-5 combines with J gene TRBJ2-7; D is possibly TRBD2 (6 bases). V lost 6 bases to trimming and J lost 4 bases, with 13 bases between them. Germline values: CDR1 MNHEY, CDR2 SVGAGI. The CDR3 covers 13 residues. The CDR3 sequence: CASSMGLYYEQYF. Here the CDR3 DNA reads TGTGCCAGCAGCATGGGACTTTATTACGAGCAGTACTTC.